Given below is one T cell receptor beta chain in context. Its antigen remains unknown. PCR was performed using 60 Vbeta and 13 Jbeta primers. Here immunoSEQ multiplex PCR was the method, and the copy in TCRdb shows in-frame clones only, minus some. Of 130,000 or so clones in the sample, 70% to 75% are singletons; the top ten hold about 2.1%. The data were taken from a study of cytomegalovirus exposure and HLA in healthy donors. Study-level information: Among the roughly 400 genotyped donors, 70% to 90% were placed in the Caucasian-associated ancestry cluster.

J was trimmed by 5 bases and V by 5 bases; bases with no gene match: 7. Germline V gene data show CDR1 as LNHDA and CDR2 as SQIVND (reference sequence). This CDR3 comprises 14 residues. Overall study results and limits: Presence/absence analyses assumed roughly uniform sequencing depth across donors, which may not hold. A later analysis linked 16,951 TCR beta sequences to HLA alleles at 0.05 false discovery rate. In a later analysis, across HLA loci, associated TCR counts were highest for DRB1, lowest for HLA-C.

Sequenced sample: PBMCs. This TCR was recovered from a woman aged 35 to 49 in good health and CMV-seropositive. The chain combines TRBV19 with TRBJ1-2, with 8 bases matching TRBD1. CDR3 sequence: CASSARTGFYGYTF. The CDR3 nucleotides read TGTGCCAGTAGTGCCCGGACAGGGTTTTATGGCTACACCTTC.